This is a list of T cell receptor beta chains from one sample in a study of blood T cells in healthy people across ages. TCRdb called the 5' RACE reads again in MiXCR, with one record for every CDR3 protein. This sample yields some 1.8 million distinct CDR3 sequences, of which around 40% are seen a single time; more than 20% belongs to the top ten. Input material: blood. Every receptor here comes from a human donor in good health. The CDR3 runs from the conserved cysteine through the conserved F or W.

TRBV20-1	TRBJ2-5	CSAKQGTETQYF
TRBV3-1	TRBJ1-2	CASSQSVATNYGYTF
TRBV28	TRBJ2-1	CASSPRREINEQFF
TRBV7-6	TRBJ2-7	CASSLGGTHEQYF
TRBV10-3	TRBJ1-4	CAISESAATNEKLFF
TRBV7-9	TRBJ1-5	CASSPRGGGKGPRHF
TRBV6-4	TRBJ2-3	CASSEGTSSDTQYF
TRBV29-1	TRBJ2-1	CSVEDPGQYNEQFF
TRBV5-6	TRBJ1-2	CASSWDGADGANYGYTF
TRBV7-2	TRBJ2-3	CASSLEGLRDTQYF
TRBV25-1	TRBJ1-4	CASSEYGQAEKLFF
TRBV12-3/TRBV12-4	TRBJ2-5	CASTHWDRAKETQYF
TRBV5-6	TRBJ2-5	CASSFGTAETQYF
TRBV29-1	TRBJ2-2	CSAISPTATGELFF
TRBV6-2/TRBV6-3	TRBJ2-1	CTNFRGREQFF
TRBV5-6	TRBJ1-1	CASSWAYRGDLNTEAFF
TRBV24-1	TRBJ2-1	CATSDRNEQFF
TRBV12-3/TRBV12-4	TRBJ2-5	CASTPASGLARNLYF
TRBV10-3	TRBJ1-2	CAINPMRTAEGYGYTF
TRBV29-1	TRBJ2-3	CSVPSSWGAQDTQYF
TRBV20-1	TRBJ2-5	CSARDSSSTETQYF
TRBV4-3	TRBJ2-1	CASSAGLGAGGNEQFF
TRBV4-2	TRBJ2-1	CASSQELTSGYNEQFF
TRBV7-2	TRBJ2-5	CASSFRTSGGEKTQYF
TRBV29-1	TRBJ2-2	CSVEGSAGTGELFF
TRBV5-5	TRBJ1-4	CASSSSSLREKLFF
TRBV28	TRBJ1-2	CASSYPPGGIYGYTF
TRBV20-1	TRBJ2-1	CSAPRSGLAGGYNEQFF
TRBV6-1	TRBJ2-4	CANVGAGLNIQYF